This T cell receptor (beta chain) was profiled in a study of T cell changes during pregnancy in multiple sclerosis. Clones were sequenced by immunoSEQ multiplex PCR, and TCRdb holds only the in-frame ones, with some missing. The data contain 50,000 to 60,000 clones, 91% of them singletons. The receptor's source is a female donor with multiple sclerosis, enrolled in a pregnancy study. The starting material was CD4+ T cells from peripheral blood mononuclear cells, obtained in the first trimester of pregnancy.

CDR3 in DNA: TGTGCCAGCAGCAAAGGCGGAGGGGAGAATTCACCCCTCCACTTT. Translated, it gives CASSKGGGENSPLHF. This chain connects TRBV21-1 to TRBJ1-6. TRBV21-1 is noted as a pseudogene. The CDR3 extends over 15 amino acids.